By frequency in the sample, the clone carrying this TCR beta chain is medium-sized (0.01 to 0.1%). Antigen specificity is unknown. This entry comes from a study of vaccination and CD4 T cells after COVID-19. The assay that was used to sequence DNA from cultured CD4+ T cells was the Oncomine TCR Beta short-read assay. CD4+ T cells were cultured, and genomic DNA was extracted from them. MiXCR, applied by TCRdb to the PCR reads, yields one record per CDR3 protein. The sample has some 15,000 distinct CDR3 sequences, over 50% seen once. Trimming took off 5 bases at V and 0 bases at J, with 11 bases between the two ends. The CDR3 is 14 residues long. Germline assignment: CDR1 SQVTM and CDR2 ANQGSEA. Treatment noted: approximately nine-day PBMC culture with coronavirus spike peptide pools or control peptides (ViraFEST assay). Dates of PCR positivity, March to December 2020, preceded the US Alpha, Beta and Delta variants. Approximately 1.8 million PBMCs were grown per well alongside about 10 IU/ml IL-2 and roughly 9.4 ug/ml peptide pools.

The chain recombines TRBV29-1 with TRBJ1-5; weak D call: TRBD1 (5 bases). The sample taken for sequencing was CD4+ T cells from blood, cultured in vitro. The receptor comes from a human donor who had recovered from COVID-19. In DNA form, the CDR3 reads TGCAGCGTTACCGGGACGGATAGCAATCAGCCCCAGCATTTT. Amino acid sequence: CSVTGTDSNQPQHF.